Listed here are 21 T cell receptor beta chains from one sample, sequenced in a study of shared clonotypes between healthy human individuals. Sequencing was performed with immunoSEQ multiplex PCR; in TCRdb, only in-frame clones are kept and a portion is missing. The data show about 2.3 million clones, over 85% seen once. The sample was naive CD4+ T cells from PBMCs. Subset given: CD45RA+ positively selected. All receptors derive from a man younger than 35 in good health. Some clones in this sample may be carry-over from other donors' samples.

The chain recombines TRBV6-5 with TRBJ2-1; 8 bases are a match to TRBD1. The germline V gene has CDR1 MNHEY and CDR2 SVGAGI. The CDR3 runs to 14 residues. The J segment lost 4 bases and the V segment lost 6 bases, leaving 5 bases of the junction unmatched. The CDR3 sequence is CASRPRDRYNEQFF. The CDR3 DNA reads as TGTGCCAGCAGACCCCGGGACAGGTACAATGAGCAGTTCTTC.

V and J are TRBV11-3 and TRBJ2-1; D not resolved. This CDR3 has 13 residues. Per the germline V gene, CDR1 is SGHNT and CDR2 is YENEEA. V lost 2 bases and J lost 4, with 6 bases in between. The CDR3 DNA reads as TGTGCCAGCAGCTTAAGCTTGTACAATGAGCAGTTCTTC. It encodes CASSLSLYNEQFF.

V is TRBV5-5 and J is TRBJ1-1; 7 nucleotides agree with TRBD1. This CDR3 contains 13 residues. Germline-derived CDR1 and CDR2 are SGHKS and YYEKEE (reference sequence). J was trimmed by 11 bases and V by 5 bases; bases with no gene match: 12. CDR3 in amino acids: CASRTPPETGAFF. The CDR3 nucleotides read TGTGCCAGCAGGACACCACCGGAGACAGGGGCTTTCTTT.

V gene TRBV19 combines with J gene TRBJ1-5, with a possible D match to TRBD1 (6 bases). The ends were cut back, 5 bases at V and 3 bases at J, with 14 bases in the middle. CDR1 is LNHDA and CDR2 is SQIVND in the germline V gene (reference sequence). The CDR3 is 15 amino acids. CDR3 bases: TGTGCCAGTAGTGGCGGGGACATCCCCAATCAGCCCCAGCATTTT. Translation: CASSGGDIPNQPQHF.

V is TRBV28 and J is TRBJ2-3; TRBD1 agrees at 11 bases. The CDR3 sequence is 17 residues long. Trimming at V came to 4 bases and at J to 4 bases, leaving 10 bases not matched to a gene. Per the germline V gene, CDR1 is MDHEN and CDR2 is SYDVKM. The CDR3 DNA follows: TGTGCCAGCAGTTCCCCCGGGACAGGGGGGGCCCCAGATACGCAGTATTTT. It encodes CASSSPGTGGAPDTQYF.

This chain joins TRBV28 and TRBJ1-3; D ambiguous. The CDR3 loop spans 16 amino acids. Looked up from germline, CDR1 is MDHEN and CDR2 is SYDVKM. With 5 bases removed from V and 0 bases from J, the gap between germline ends came to 14 bases. In DNA, the CDR3 is TGTGCCAGCAGTCCGTTAGGCTGGAGCTCTGGAAACACCATATATTTT. It codes for CASSPLGWSSGNTIYF.

The gene calls are TRBV15 and TRBJ2-1; 11 bases are shared with TRBD1. The V and J ends lost 7 bases and 10 bases, in that order; junction bases with no gene match: 12. This CDR3 is built from 15 residues. CDR1 LNHNV and CDR2 YYDKDF come from the germline V gene (reference sequence). CDR3 in DNA: TGTGCCACCACTAACTCCGGACAGGGGGCTTGGGAGCAGTTCTTC. Its protein product is CATTNSGQGAWEQFF.

With respect to this clone: Within the sample, other DNA sequences also encode this same CDR3. CDR3 sequence: CASSEGSNQPQHF. CDR3 sequence (DNA): TGTGCCAGCAGTGAAGGGAGCAATCAGCCCCAGCATTTT. This sequence joins TRBV6-1 and TRBJ1-5; no definite D call. The CDR3 covers 13 residues. The V end lost 1 base, the J end lost 1 base, and 2 bases lay between the germline ends. Germline V CDR1 and CDR2: MNHNS, SASEGT.

J is TRBJ2-3 and V is TRBV5-4; no reliable D call. Germline lookup yields CDR1 SGHNT and CDR2 YYREEE (reference sequence). The CDR3 is made up of 14 amino acids. With 5 bases removed from V and 1 base from J, the gap between germline ends came to 11 bases. The CDR3 DNA reads as TGTGCCAGCAGACCCGAGACCCGCACAGATACGCAGTATTTT. Amino acids: CASRPETRTDTQYF.

V is TRBV19 and J is TRBJ2-1, with 13 nucleotides matching TRBD2. Germline lookup yields CDR1 LNHDA and CDR2 SQIVND (reference sequence). J lost 13 bases, V lost 5 bases, and 17 bases had no gene match. This CDR3 spans 17 amino acids. This chain's CDR3 is CASSERLAGGRGFFQFF. In DNA form, the CDR3 reads TGTGCCAGTAGTGAGCGACTAGCGGGAGGCCGAGGATTTTTTCAGTTCTTC.

The chain recombines TRBV7-2 with TRBJ2-3, with D possibly matching TRBD2 (6 bases). V lost 4 bases and J 0 bases, leaving 17 bases between the germline ends. Germline CDR1 reads SGHTA; CDR2 reads FQGNSA. This CDR3 region has 17 residues. CDR3 in amino acids: CASSSPRGRPSTDTQYF. The CDR3 DNA reads as TGTGCCAGCAGCTCCCCCCGGGGGAGGCCTAGCACAGATACGCAGTATTTT.

Of note for this clone: Within the sample, other DNA sequences also encode this same CDR3. The chain couples TRBV5-1 to TRBJ2-6; tentatively, D is TRBD1 (5 bases). The CDR3 extends over 15 amino acids. Germline V lookup: CDR1 SGHRS, CDR2 YFSETQ. The V end lost 3 bases, the J end lost 1 base, and 8 bases lay between the germline ends. The CDR3 sequence: CASSSQGSGANVLTF. The CDR3 coding sequence is TGCGCCAGCAGCTCCCAGGGATCTGGGGCCAACGTCCTGACTTTC.

V and J are TRBV2 and TRBJ2-3; D is unresolved. The CDR3 is 13 residues long. Germline V lookup: CDR1 SNHLY, CDR2 FYNNEI. Trimming took 4 bases from V and 2 from J, leaving 7 bases between them. CDR3 region: CASSGLVTDTQYF. In DNA, the CDR3 is TGTGCCAGCAGTGGTCTGGTCACAGATACGCAGTATTTT.

Only one count was recorded for this clone. The junction does not match germline at one end; this may be a read error. At the DNA level, this CDR3 is encoded by other sequences in the same sample as well. The chain couples TRBV4-1 to TRBJ2-7, with TRBD2 matching over 9 bases. The CDR3 runs 16 residues. The germline V gene encodes CDR1 MGHRA and CDR2 YSYEKL. CDR3 residues: CASSHGTGTSSYEQYF. In DNA form, the CDR3 reads TGCGCCAGCAGCCATGGTACCGGGACTAGCTCCTACGAACAGTACTTC.

The rearrangement uses TRBV7-9 and TRBJ2-7; TRBD1 agrees at 8 bases. The CDR3 has 13 residues. V shed 5 bases, J shed 6 bases, and the junction held 6 bases outside the gene matches. Germline V gene data show CDR1 as SEHNR and CDR2 as FQNEAQ (reference sequence). The CDR3 bases are TGTGCCAGCAGCCTTGGACAGGGTCTCGAGCAGTACTTC. Protein sequence: CASSLGQGLEQYF.

V gene TRBV19 combines with J gene TRBJ1-2; 7 bases fit TRBD1. The J segment lost 5 bases and the V segment lost 5 bases, leaving 8 bases of the junction unmatched. Germline-derived CDR1 and CDR2 are LNHDA and SQIVND (reference sequence). The CDR3 has 14 residues. In nucleotides, the CDR3 is TGTGCCAGTAGTGTAAACAGGGGAGGTTATGGCTACACCTTC. Translation: CASSVNRGGYGYTF. The whole variable domain, remainder taken from reference TRBV19 and TRBJ1-2, is DGGITQSPKYLFRKEGQNVTLSCEQNLNHDAMYWYRQDPGQGLRLIYYSQIVNDFQKGDIAEGYSVSREKKESFPLTVTSAQKNPTAFYLCASSVNRGGYGYTFGSGTRLTVV.

The rearrangement joins TRBV5-5 to TRBJ2-7; D unresolved. CDR1 and CDR2 from the germline V gene are SGHKS and YYEKEE (reference sequence). The V end lost 5 bases, the J end lost 0 bases, and 15 bases lay between the germline ends. The CDR3 has 15 amino acids. CDR3 in DNA: TGTGCCAGCAGTCATGACCGGTGGGACTCCTACGAGCAGTACTTC. It is translated as CASSHDRWDSYEQYF.

This clone was detected a few times. Other DNA sequences in the sample encode the same CDR3. The chain carries TRBV29-1 and TRBJ1-1; D remains ambiguous. Germline-derived CDR1 and CDR2 are SQVTM and ANQGSEA. V was clipped by 5 bases and J by 0 bases, with 7 bases between them. The CDR3 is 12 residues long. CDR3 DNA sequence: TGCAGCGTTCGGGGTATGAACACTGAAGCTTTCTTT. It is translated as CSVRGMNTEAFF.

The chain recombines TRBV6-5 with TRBJ2-3; 8 positions match TRBD2. J gave up 3 bases and V 4 bases, and 6 bases lay outside the gene matches. The germline V gene encodes CDR1 MNHEY and CDR2 SVGAGI. The CDR3 runs 15 residues. The CDR3 DNA sequence: TGTGCCAGCAGTTTAATAGCGGGATCGACAGATACGCAGTATTTT. It specifies CASSLIAGSTDTQYF.

The V gene is TRBV6-5, the J gene TRBJ1-3; D call uncertain. Germline CDR1 reads MNHEY; CDR2 reads SVGAGI. The length of the CDR3 is 14 residues. Trimming removed 5 bases from V and 3 bases from J, with 11 bases in between. As DNA, the CDR3 is TGTGCCAGCAGTATCCGGGGTGGTGGAAACACCATATATTTT. The encoded protein is CASSIRGGGNTIYF.

The chain combines TRBV29-1 with TRBJ2-7, with 13 positions matching TRBD2. This CDR3 has 14 amino acids. CDR1 and CDR2 from the germline V gene are SQVTM and ANQGSEA. J lost 8 bases, V lost 7 bases, and 11 bases had no gene match. The CDR3 is CSARTSGSTTKQYF. As DNA, the CDR3 is TGCAGCGCGCGGACTAGCGGGAGTACTACGAAGCAGTACTTC.